This record covers a single T cell receptor beta chain. The target antigen is unknown. The ends were cut back, 5 bases at V and 10 bases at J, with 30 bases in the middle. Germline CDR1 is MNHEY and CDR2 is SMNVEV (reference sequence). The CDR3 covers 18 residues. TCRdb ran MiXCR on the reads and lists one entry per CDR3 protein. The sample records around 750,000 distinct CDR3 sequences, over 25% being singletons. The data stem from a study of T cell repertoires in cytomegalovirus infection. Study details: Recently identified HLA-C-restricted CMV epitopes were among the peptides used. Public TCR beta signatures provided an indication of both CMV infection and a matching HLA type. Study-wide findings and caveats: Identification of carriers of CMV plus the relevant HLA was achieved through cumulative public TCR beta family frequency.

The source is a human donor in good health (CMV status not recorded). Some clones in this sample may be carry-over from other donors' samples. V gene TRBV27 combines with J gene TRBJ2-1; tentative D call: TRBD1 (6 bases). The sequencing used cultured CD8+ T cells from PBMCs, collected from culture after CMV antigen stimulation. The CDR3: CASSGSVLGHNPTLEQFF. The CDR3 nucleotides are TGTGCCAGCAGTGGAAGTGTCTTGGGACACAATCCAACCCTCGAGCAGTTCTTC.